This T cell receptor (beta chain) comes out of a study of human T cells and chemical hapten exposure. Study as a whole: From small differences in pooled library volume came most of the variation in per-sample TCR yields. Study-level points and caveats: DPC sensitization did not alter TCRs above 1 in 1000 frequency.

Time point given: healthy volunteer bleed at 6 weeks. Unfractionated whole blood was the source from which total RNA was extracted. This clonotype was seen many times. Its antigen remains unidentified. What the library attached to individual cDNA molecules were unique molecular identifiers. Study processing details: From about 22,000 to 700,000 TCRs were found per sample, with a median of roughly 89,000. One entry per CDR3 protein, called by TCRdb with MiXCR from the RACE reads. The V and J calls, along with clone size, are taken from TCRdb and not from the paper's own processing. The table has about 30,000 distinct CDR3 sequences, 5.5% seen once; the top ten hold 13%. This sequence was found in a human donor in good health. Some clones in this sample may be carry-over from other donors' samples. Sequenced sample: whole blood.

The CDR3 bases are TGTGCCAGCAGCTTAAATAGAGCGGGAGTACTCAATGAGCAGTTCTTC. Translated, it gives CASSLNRAGVLNEQFF. The chain couples TRBV7-2 to TRBJ2-1; TRBD2 agrees at 8 bases. CDR3 length: 16 amino acids. J lost 6 bases, V lost 2 bases, and 9 bases had no gene match. Germline-derived CDR1 and CDR2 are SGHTA and FQGNSA.